The entry below describes one T cell receptor beta chain. These data originate in a study of blood T cell repertoires in COVID-19. For the study at large: From the United States, Italy and Spain came samples of acute and convalescent COVID-19.

Original processing methods: For nucleated cells, counts were estimated from reference gene primer amplification. Sequenced by immunoSEQ multiplex PCR; TCRdb stores in-frame clones only, minus some. The V and J calls and clone size are taken from that table; D and trimming were inferred from the DNA. The sample lists more than 400,000 clones; roughly 88% were seen once. The CDR3 extends over 13 amino acids. Germline values: CDR1 SGHAT, CDR2 FQNNGV. V lost 5 bases, J lost 8 bases, and 15 bases lay in between. V usage is TRBV11-2 and J usage is TRBJ1-1; D might be TRBD1 (5 bases). The sequence was obtained from a human donor in a cohort sampled during active COVID-19. Sequencing was done on a sample of peripheral blood. CDR3 coding DNA: TGTGCCAGCAGCACTGTTAGACAGAGCGAAGCTTTCTTT. Translated: CASSTVRQSEAFF.